Listed below are T cell receptor beta chains from one sample, sequenced in a study of blood T cells in healthy people across ages. TCRdb independently ran MiXCR on the 5' RACE reads; one entry per CDR3 protein. This table holds more than 1,400,000 distinct CDR3 sequences, 35% to 45% found once. The specimen sequenced was blood. These receptors all stem from a young woman in good health. The CDR3 runs from the conserved cysteine through the conserved F or W. D genes are given only for firm matches. Size tells how often a clone was seen (once, few, many) or the class of an expanded clone, and some rows leave it out.

J: TRBJ2-2; D: NA; V: TRBV20-1; size: NA; DNA: TGCAGTGCGCCTACCGCAGAGAGGAGCACCGGGGAGCTGTTTTTT; CDR3: CSAPTAERSTGELFF
J: TRBJ1-2; D: NA; V: TRBV25-1; size: NA; DNA: TGTGCCAGCAGTGATGCGGGCCAGGGCTATAAGTATGGCTACACCTTC; CDR3: CASSDAGQGYKYGYTF
J: TRBJ2-1; D: NA; V: TRBV19; size: NA; DNA: TGTGCCAGTAGTATGGGACTCAACCTCCCCAATGAGCAGTTCTTC; CDR3: CASSMGLNLPNEQFF
J: TRBJ1-2; D: NA; V: TRBV29-1; size: few; DNA: TGCAGCGTCGAAGACGGGGGGTATGGCTACACCTTC; CDR3: CSVEDGGYGYTF
J: TRBJ2-1; D: TRBD2; V: TRBV5-1; size: NA; DNA: TGCGCCAGCAGCCGCGGGGGGGCCACAAGGAATGAGCAGTTCTTC; CDR3: CASSRGGATRNEQFF
J: TRBJ2-7; D: NA; V: TRBV6-1; size: many; DNA: TGTGCCAGCAGTGAACAGACCCCTCCTGGGTACGAGCAGTACTTC; CDR3: CASSEQTPPGYEQYF
J: TRBJ1-4; D: NA; V: TRBV29-1; size: many; DNA: TGCAGCGTTGACCCCAGTAAACTGTTTTTT; CDR3: CSVDPSKLFF
J: TRBJ1-6; D: NA; V: TRBV28; size: NA; DNA: TGTGCCAGCGCCTCAGGGGCGCAAGATAATTCACCCCTCCACTTT; CDR3: CASASGAQDNSPLHF
J: TRBJ2-7; D: TRBD1; V: TRBV28; size: NA; DNA: TGTGCCAGCACCTTGCCTGGGACAGGGTACAATGAGCAGTACTTC; CDR3: CASTLPGTGYNEQYF
J: TRBJ2-7; D: NA; V: TRBV3-1; size: once; DNA: TGTGCCAGCAGCCAAGTACAGGGTGCACACGAGCAGTACTTC; CDR3: CASSQVQGAHEQYF
J: TRBJ2-5; D: NA; V: TRBV6-5; size: NA; DNA: TGTGCCAGCAGGTTGCCGGGTTCTGGGGAGCAGTACTTC; CDR3: CASRLPGSGEQYF
J: TRBJ2-7; D: TRBD2; V: TRBV13; size: NA; DNA: TGTGCCAGCAGCTTACAACCCAGGACTAGCGGGGGGGAGCAGTACTTC; CDR3: CASSLQPRTSGGEQYF
J: TRBJ2-1; D: NA; V: TRBV27; size: NA; DNA: TGTGCCAGCATTTCCTCAGGGGCCCTCTTCTACAATGAGCAGTTATTC; CDR3: CASISSGALFYNEQLF
J: TRBJ2-3; D: NA; V: TRBV24-1; size: NA; DNA: TGTGCCACCAGTGATCCCGGGACTCCCCGCGATACGCAGTATTTT; CDR3: CATSDPGTPRDTQYF
J: TRBJ2-7; D: NA; V: TRBV7-9; size: many; DNA: TGTGCCAGCAGCTTCCGGGATTACTACGAGCAGTACTTC; CDR3: CASSFRDYYEQYF
J: TRBJ1-1; D: NA; V: TRBV10-3; size: once; DNA: TGTGCCATCGCAAGCGGGAACACTGAAGCTTTCTTT; CDR3: CAIASGNTEAFF
J: TRBJ2-5; D: NA; V: TRBV28; size: NA; DNA: TGTGCCAGCAGTCCCCGGCTAGCTAGAGATGGGCAGTACTTC; CDR3: CASSPRLARDGQYF
J: TRBJ2-2; D: NA; V: TRBV25-1; size: few; DNA: TGTGCCAGCAGTGAATTTGGGTTCACCGGGGAGCTGTTTTTT; CDR3: CASSEFGFTGELFF
J: TRBJ1-1; D: TRBD1; V: TRBV6-2/TRBV6-3; size: few; DNA: TGTGCCAGCAGTTACCCGGGACAGGGGGCTCGTGAAGCTTTCTTT; CDR3: CASSYPGQGAREAFF
J: TRBJ2-3; D: TRBD2; V: TRBV29-1; size: NA; DNA: TGCAGCGTTGTGGCGGGGGGCCCCGATACGCAGTATTTT; CDR3: CSVVAGGPDTQYF
J: TRBJ2-1; D: NA; V: TRBV7-9; size: NA; DNA: TGTGCCAGCGGCAATCGGGGTGGATACAATGAGCAGTTCTTC; CDR3: CASGNRGGYNEQFF
J: TRBJ2-5; D: TRBD2; V: TRBV5-1; size: NA; DNA: TGCGCCAGCAGCCCTATAACGCTCGCGGGAGGAGAGACCCAGTACTTC; CDR3: CASSPITLAGGETQYF
J: TRBJ1-5; D: NA; V: TRBV24-1; size: few; DNA: TGTGCCACCAGTGATTCTTATCAGGGAGTCGGGCAGCCCCAGCATTTT; CDR3: CATSDSYQGVGQPQHF
J: TRBJ2-1; D: TRBD1; V: TRBV2; size: NA; DNA: TGTGCCAGCACCGGGGACAGCTCCTACAATGAGCAGTTCTTC; CDR3: CASTGDSSYNEQFF
J: TRBJ2-1; D: TRBD1; V: TRBV29-1; size: few; DNA: TGCAGCGTTGAAGGGGGGACAGGGATATTCTACAATGAGCAGTTCTTC; CDR3: CSVEGGTGIFYNEQFF
J: TRBJ2-1; D: TRBD2; V: TRBV5-1; size: NA; DNA: TGCGCCAGCACCTCAGCGGGGGACCACTACAATGAGCAGTTCTTC; CDR3: CASTSAGDHYNEQFF
J: TRBJ2-1; D: NA; V: TRBV29-1; size: NA; DNA: TGCAGCGTTGAAGAAGGGCTAGCGAGAGATGAGCAGTTCTTC; CDR3: CSVEEGLARDEQFF
J: TRBJ2-3; D: NA; V: TRBV27; size: NA; DNA: TGTGCCAGCAGTCCCTTTCACACAGATACGCAGTATTTT; CDR3: CASSPFHTDTQYF